This T cell receptor beta chain was sequenced in a study of graft-versus-host responses after intestinal transplantation. About the research overall: Each recipient received a multivisceral, liver-intestinal, or isolated intestinal graft. All recipients got anti-thymocyte globulin induction, then tacrolimus and steroids for approximately 3 years. Findings and limits, study-wide: Clonal ratios of graft-versus-host to host-versus-graft in allografts were high for patients exhibiting graft-donor T cell macrochimerism.

Only in-frame clones appear in the TCRdb table, and some are missing; sequencing was by immunoSEQ multiplex PCR. The sample holds fewer than 20,000 clones; just under 95% are singletons and the top ten take over 0.6%. The CDR3 covers 14 residues. V was trimmed by 6 bases and J by 1 base, leaving 10 bases between them. The germline V gene encodes CDR1 LNHDA and CDR2 SQIVND (reference sequence). This clone was recorded once. Its cognate antigen is unknown. Sample: PBMCs, taken 23 days after intestinal transplant. The chain carries TRBV19 and TRBJ2-1; a weak D match, TRBD2 (5 bases). The receptor's source is a human patient who received an intestinal transplant, so some T cells may come from the graft donor. CDR3 amino acids: CASRWGESYNEQFF. The CDR3 DNA is TGTGCCAGTAGATGGGGAGAGTCCTACAATGAGCAGTTCTTC.